A selection of T cell receptor beta chains follows, all from one sample in a study of T cells in Graves' hyperthyroidism and ophthalmopathy. TCRdb used MiXCR to reprocess the multiplex PCR reads, holding one entry per CDR3 protein. The sample shows approximately 380,000 distinct CDR3 sequences, about 14% of them seen only once. Material for sequencing was blood. Receptors originate from a man aged 50 to 59 with Graves' ophthalmopathy. CDR3s leave out the opening cysteine and the closing phenylalanine or tryptophan. Each record gives: V gene, J gene, CDR3 protein.

TRBV28,TRBJ1-3,ASSLLAGNTIY
TRBV28,TRBJ2-7,ASSFPGQGTGEQY
TRBV5-1,TRBJ2-3,ASSGGLAGGVTDTQY
TRBV5-6,TRBJ2-7,ASSSPTGGIEQY
TRBV19,TRBJ2-1,ASRYAGASYNEQF
TRBV5-1,TRBJ2-2,ASTQIANTGELF
TRBV20-1,TRBJ2-3,SAHGTSGSDTQY
TRBV12-3/TRBV12-4,TRBJ1-1,ASSPNRGLGTEAF
TRBV18,TRBJ1-1,ASSPKNTEAF
TRBV12-3/TRBV12-4,TRBJ2-7,ASSLSPDRMGAEQY
TRBV29-1,TRBJ2-3,SVEVGAGGPDTQY
TRBV7-9,TRBJ2-7,ASSLDSTYEQY
TRBV2,TRBJ1-5,ASSENSQGNQPQH
TRBV5-1,TRBJ1-2,ASSGTEPNYGYT
TRBV7-8,TRBJ2-5,ASSFRFETQY
TRBV20-1,TRBJ1-5,SARVGDNQPQH
TRBV28,TRBJ2-7,ASSLGGTYEQY
TRBV24-1,TRBJ2-4,ATSDSGRGLNIQY
TRBV5-1,TRBJ1-2,ASSLDSRGGNYGYT
TRBV5-1,TRBJ1-2,ASSLDGDRTYGYT
TRBV29-1,TRBJ1-2,SAPTAGGYT
TRBV18,TRBJ2-5,ASSPPRDATETQY
TRBV29-1,TRBJ2-5,SSLGDGEETQY
TRBV20-1,TRBJ2-2,SAMTSDSANTGELF
TRBV7-2,TRBJ1-2,GASGAGDGYT
TRBV28,TRBJ2-7,ASSKPGRSYEQY
TRBV29-1,TRBJ1-2,SVETTENYGYT
TRBV6-1,TRBJ1-4,ASNRQRNEKLF